This T cell receptor beta chain was found in a study of blood T cell repertoires in COVID-19 (dated by TCRdb to the early 2020s). In terms of the full investigation: The collaborator samples originated in the United States, Italy and Spain and spanned the acute and convalescent phases of COVID-19. HLA class I and class II types, where available, came from metadata supplied by the sample provider rather than from assay-based typing. The repertoires were released in a freely available public database intended as a resource for research on the immune response to SARS-CoV-2. The material from the prospective study consisted of cDNA or gDNA derived from T cells, B-cell-depleted T cells, or PBMCs. The samples were drawn from the first 160 participants of the ongoing ImmuneRACE study and from 1,200 or so subjects provided by 6 global collaborators. The sample metadata nearly always contained a de-identified subject ID, COVID-19 status, age in years and sex. Deeply sampled blood TCRbeta repertoires from subjects exposed to, actively infected with, or recovered from COVID-19 were included in the dataset.

For this clone: What this receptor recognizes is not known. One base away there is no much larger clone; base qualities are not given.

Beyond this particular receptor, the publication reports: The amount of clinical and demographic metadata varied by source and participant and was provided uncurated.

Trimming takes 0 bases off V and 6 bases off J; junction bases not matched to a gene: 5. CDR1 and CDR2, per the germline V gene, are MNHEY and SVGEGT. CDR3 length: 15 amino acids, cysteine to phenylalanine. Only the CDR3 portion is preserved as DNA: 45 bases, with reading frame beginning at the first base. The immunoSEQ Assay, a bias-controlled multiplex PCR, was used to amplify TCRbeta CDR3 regions from genomic DNA. For the original study's pipeline: The number of nucleated cells in each sample was estimated from the amplification of reference gene primers within the assay. Sequence reads were collapsed and filtered to measure the absolute abundance of every unique TCRbeta CDR3 rearrangement. For each sample, productive Simpson clonality was calculated as the square root of Simpson's diversity index over productive rearrangements. The table comes from immuneACCESS by way of TCRdb, which keeps in-frame sequences with V and J called. Part of the clones is missing from these tables; in studies checked, under half for an unresolved V gene and the rest for unknown reasons. For V, J and clone size, that table is used; D and trimming come from the DNA. The sample includes about 480,000 clones, with about nine tenths observed a single time. The leading ten clones occupy about 12% of the sample.

One collaborating source in Seattle enrolled patients during active infection and followed them longitudinally through the course of disease. Whole blood was collected in K2EDTA tubes by collaborating institutions according to the institutions' own protocols. Collaborator samples were shipped for TCRbeta analysis as frozen whole blood, isolated PBMCs, or DNA extracted from either sample type. Sequencing was carried out using peripheral blood. Rearrangement joined TRBV6-2 or TRBV6-3 to TRBJ2-3, with 8 central nucleotides matching TRBD2. This receptor was identified in a woman aged 50 to 60 with COVID-19, enrolled during active disease. The DNA sequence reads TGTGCCAGCAGTTACTCGAAGACGGGGGGGGATACGCAGTATTTT. Protein translation: CASSYSKTGGDTQYF.